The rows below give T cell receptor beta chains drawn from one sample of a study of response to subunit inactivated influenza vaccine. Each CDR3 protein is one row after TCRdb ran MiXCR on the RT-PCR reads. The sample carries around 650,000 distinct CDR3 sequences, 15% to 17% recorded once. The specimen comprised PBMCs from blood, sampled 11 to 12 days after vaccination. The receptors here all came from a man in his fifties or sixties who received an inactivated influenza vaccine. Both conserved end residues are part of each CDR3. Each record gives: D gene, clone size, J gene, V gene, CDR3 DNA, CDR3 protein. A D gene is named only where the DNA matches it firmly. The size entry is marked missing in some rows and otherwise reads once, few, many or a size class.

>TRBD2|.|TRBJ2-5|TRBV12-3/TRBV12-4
TGTGCCAGCAGCCCCTCGACTAGCGGGGTACTCCAAGAGACCCAGTACTTC
CASSPSTSGVLQETQYF
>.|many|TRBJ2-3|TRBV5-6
TGTGCCAGCAGCCCGAGTATAACAGGGTACGCAGATACGCAGTATTTT
CASSPSITGYADTQYF
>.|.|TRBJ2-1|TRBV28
TGTGCCAGCATGCTGCGGGGCGGTGAGCAGTTCTTC
CASMLRGGEQFF
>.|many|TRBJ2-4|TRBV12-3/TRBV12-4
TGTGCCAGCAGTCGAGGGCACCCGTCGAGTGACATTCAGTACTTC
CASSRGHPSSDIQYF
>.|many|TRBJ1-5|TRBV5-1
TGCGCCAGCAGCTTGGACAGGGACGCGCCCCAGCATTTT
CASSLDRDAPQHF
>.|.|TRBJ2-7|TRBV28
TGTGCCAGCAGTTCCCCAGTAGATTACTACGAGCAGTACTTC
CASSSPVDYYEQYF
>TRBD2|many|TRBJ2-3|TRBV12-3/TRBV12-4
TGTGCCAGCAGCCCAAGACTAGCGGGGGGCACAGATACGCAGTATTTT
CASSPRLAGGTDTQYF
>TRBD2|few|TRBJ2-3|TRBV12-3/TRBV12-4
TGTGCCAGCAGTTCGGAAACTGTAGCGGGAGGGGGCACAGATACGCAGTATTTT
CASSSETVAGGGTDTQYF
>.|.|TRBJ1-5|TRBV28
TGTGCCACCCAGGACAGTCTTTATAGCAATCAGCCCCAGCATTTT
CATQDSLYSNQPQHF
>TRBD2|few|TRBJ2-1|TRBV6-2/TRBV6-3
TGTGCCAGCAGTTATCGGGCCGGGAGGGTCTCCTACAATGAGCAGTTCTTC
CASSYRAGRVSYNEQFF
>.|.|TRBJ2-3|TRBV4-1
TGCGCCAGCAGCCAAATGGTGGATACGCAGTATTTT
CASSQMVDTQYF
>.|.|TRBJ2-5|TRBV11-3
TGTGCCAGCAGCCACAATAGGGAAGAGACCCAGTACTTC
CASSHNREETQYF
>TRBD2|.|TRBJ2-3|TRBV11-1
TGTGCCAGCAGCTCCACACCGGGACTAGCGGGGACACACACAGATACGCAGTATTTT
CASSSTPGLAGTHTDTQYF
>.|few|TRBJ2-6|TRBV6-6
TGTGCCAGCCGCCAGGTGGGGGCCAACGTCCTGACTTTC
CASRQVGANVLTF
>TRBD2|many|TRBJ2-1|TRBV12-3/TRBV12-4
TGTGCCAGCAGTCTGGGGCGGGAGGTTGAGCAGTTCTTC
CASSLGREVEQFF
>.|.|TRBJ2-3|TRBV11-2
TGTGCCAGCAGCTTGTTTCGCGGAGTAAGCACAGATACGCAGTATTTT
CASSLFRGVSTDTQYF
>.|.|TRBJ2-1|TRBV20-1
TGCAGTGCCCTCGGGAACCAGGGCTACAATGAGCAGTTCTTC
CSALGNQGYNEQFF
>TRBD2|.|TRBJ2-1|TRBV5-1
TGCGCCAGCAGCTCCAAGGGACTAGCGGAGGACTCCTACAATGAGCAGTTCTTC
CASSSKGLAEDSYNEQFF
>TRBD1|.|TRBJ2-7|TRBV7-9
TGTGCCAGCAGCTTTCCCACTGGGACAGTTAGCTCCTACGAGCAGTACTTC
CASSFPTGTVSSYEQYF
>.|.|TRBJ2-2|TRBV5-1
TGCGCCAGAAGCTCTACAGCCCTGAACACCGGGGAGCTGTTTTTT
CARSSTALNTGELFF
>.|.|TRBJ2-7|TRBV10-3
TGTGCCATCAGTGAGTCACGGGACAACTACGAGCAGTACTTC
CAISESRDNYEQYF
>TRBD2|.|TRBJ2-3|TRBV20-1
TGCAGTGCTAGCGGCCCATCTCTAGCGGGAGGGACAGATACGCAGTATTTT
CSASGPSLAGGTDTQYF
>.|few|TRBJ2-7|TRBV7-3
TGTGCCAGCAGCTTAATCGGCAGAACCTACGAGCAGTACTTC
CASSLIGRTYEQYF
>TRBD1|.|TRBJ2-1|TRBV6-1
TGTGCCAGCAGTGAATCGGGGACAGTTAATGAGCAGTTCTTC
CASSESGTVNEQFF
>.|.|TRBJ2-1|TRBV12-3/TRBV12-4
TGTGCCAGCAGTCCCGGGACCCCCAATGAGCAGTTCTTC
CASSPGTPNEQFF
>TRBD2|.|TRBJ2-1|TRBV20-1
TGCAGTGCTCAAGAAGGTCCGGGACTAGCTCACGAGCAGTTCTTC
CSAQEGPGLAHEQFF
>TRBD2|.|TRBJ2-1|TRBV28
TGTGCCAGCAGTTTAGAACTAGCGGGGCTCTACTCCTACAATGAGCAGTTCTTC
CASSLELAGLYSYNEQFF
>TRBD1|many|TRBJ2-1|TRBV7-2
TGTGCCAGCAGCTTACAGGGGGCCTCCTACAATGAGCAGTTCTTC
CASSLQGASYNEQFF
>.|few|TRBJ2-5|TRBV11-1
TGTGCCAGCAGGGGGATGCAAGAGACCCAGTACTTC
CASRGMQETQYF